These T cell receptor beta chains were read from a single sample in a study of cytomegalovirus exposure and HLA in healthy donors. Data came from immunoSEQ multiplex PCR; TCRdb stores just in-frame clones and leaves some out. The sample contains approximately 180,000 clones, about 89% of which appear only once. The sequencing input was PBMCs. The source is a man younger than 35 in good health and CMV-seropositive. CDR3s include the opening cysteine and the closing phenylalanine or tryptophan. The D gene is left open where the match is weak. Part of the rows lack a size; the others show once, few, many or a class for expanded clones.

v_gene: TRBV5-1; j_gene: TRBJ1-2; d_gene: NA; abundance: NA; CDR3nt: TGCGCCAGCAGTTACGACGGGACTCCTCTTTATGGCTACACCTTC; CDR3aa: CASSYDGTPLYGYTF
v_gene: TRBV7-9; j_gene: TRBJ1-2; d_gene: NA; abundance: few; CDR3nt: TGTGCCAGCAGCTTGGTGAGCGGGGACTATGGCTACACCTTC; CDR3aa: CASSLVSGDYGYTF
v_gene: TRBV6-5; j_gene: TRBJ2-7; d_gene: NA; abundance: NA; CDR3nt: TGTGCCAGCAGCCGAAGCGGCAGCTCCTACGAGCAGTACTTC; CDR3aa: CASSRSGSSYEQYF
v_gene: TRBV18; j_gene: TRBJ1-2; d_gene: TRBD1; abundance: NA; CDR3nt: TGTGCCAGCTCAGGGGACAGCCTATATGGCTACACCTTC; CDR3aa: CASSGDSLYGYTF
v_gene: TRBV4-3; j_gene: TRBJ2-7; d_gene: NA; abundance: NA; CDR3nt: TGCGCCAGCAGCCAATCTTATCAGGCATCCTACGAGCAGTACTTC; CDR3aa: CASSQSYQASYEQYF
v_gene: TRBV7-2; j_gene: TRBJ1-4; d_gene: NA; abundance: NA; CDR3nt: TGTGCCACCGCGTCCGCAGGAACAAATGAAAAACTGTTTTTT; CDR3aa: CATASAGTNEKLFF
v_gene: TRBV20-1; j_gene: TRBJ1-2; d_gene: NA; abundance: few; CDR3nt: TGCAGTGCCCCGACAGGCGGGGGCTACACCTTC; CDR3aa: CSAPTGGGYTF
v_gene: TRBV27; j_gene: TRBJ2-5; d_gene: TRBD1; abundance: few; CDR3nt: TGTGCCAGCAGTCGGACAGGGGTAAGGGAGACCCAGTACTTC; CDR3aa: CASSRTGVRETQYF
v_gene: TRBV7-9; j_gene: TRBJ1-5; d_gene: NA; abundance: NA; CDR3nt: TGTGCCAGCAGCTTAGTTTCCAGGGCCGGCAATCAGCCCCAGCATTTT; CDR3aa: CASSLVSRAGNQPQHF
v_gene: TRBV7-9; j_gene: TRBJ2-1; d_gene: TRBD2; abundance: NA; CDR3nt: TGTGCCAGCAGCTTAGTCGGATCTGGCGGGGGGGCCTATGAGCAGTTCTTC; CDR3aa: CASSLVGSGGGAYEQFF
v_gene: TRBV2; j_gene: TRBJ2-7; d_gene: NA; abundance: NA; CDR3nt: TGTGCCAGCGGGAGCCCCTCCTACGAGCAGTACTTC; CDR3aa: CASGSPSYEQYF
v_gene: TRBV4-3; j_gene: TRBJ2-7; d_gene: TRBD2; abundance: NA; CDR3nt: TGCGCCAGCAGCCAAGATCGGGGAGGGGCCTACGAGCAGTACTTC; CDR3aa: CASSQDRGGAYEQYF
v_gene: TRBV4-3; j_gene: TRBJ2-3; d_gene: NA; abundance: NA; CDR3nt: TGCGCCAGCAGCCAAGGCCCCTCCGGGGGGCAGTATTTT; CDR3aa: CASSQGPSGGQYF
v_gene: TRBV6-5; j_gene: TRBJ2-1; d_gene: TRBD2; abundance: NA; CDR3nt: TGTGCCAGCAGTTACCGGACTAGCCGGGGTGAGCAGTTCTTC; CDR3aa: CASSYRTSRGEQFF
v_gene: TRBV4-3; j_gene: TRBJ1-4; d_gene: NA; abundance: NA; CDR3nt: TGCGCCAGCAGCCAAGAGAGGTCTAGTGAAAAACTGTTTTTT; CDR3aa: CASSQERSSEKLFF
v_gene: TRBV21-1; j_gene: TRBJ2-3; d_gene: NA; abundance: NA; CDR3nt: TGTGCCAGCAGCGGTGTAGCGCAGTATTTT; CDR3aa: CASSGVAQYF
v_gene: TRBV7-9; j_gene: TRBJ1-2; d_gene: TRBD1; abundance: NA; CDR3nt: TGTGCCAGCAGCTTATCGTCCGGGACAGGGAGTGGCTACACCTTC; CDR3aa: CASSLSSGTGSGYTF
v_gene: TRBV27; j_gene: TRBJ1-5; d_gene: TRBD1; abundance: NA; CDR3nt: TGTGCCAGCAGTTACACCGGGACAGGGAATCAGCCCCAGCATTTT; CDR3aa: CASSYTGTGNQPQHF
v_gene: TRBV6-1; j_gene: TRBJ1-2; d_gene: NA; abundance: NA; CDR3nt: TGTGCCAGCAGTGAAGCGCATACAGTGTACTATGGCTACACCTTC; CDR3aa: CASSEAHTVYYGYTF
v_gene: TRBV5-6; j_gene: TRBJ1-1; d_gene: TRBD1; abundance: NA; CDR3nt: TGTGCCAGCAGCTGGACAGGCGCTAACACTGAAGCTTTCTTT; CDR3aa: CASSWTGANTEAFF
v_gene: TRBV9; j_gene: TRBJ2-6; d_gene: NA; abundance: NA; CDR3nt: TGTGCCAGCAGCGTAGTAGGGGATGCGATGTTTTCTGGGGCCAACGTCCTGACTTTC; CDR3aa: CASSVVGDAMFSGANVLTF
v_gene: TRBV19; j_gene: TRBJ1-5; d_gene: TRBD1; abundance: NA; CDR3nt: TGTGCCAGTAGAGTACAGGGGGGGGCAAGCAATCAGCCCCAGCATTTT; CDR3aa: CASRVQGGASNQPQHF
v_gene: TRBV12-5; j_gene: TRBJ2-1; d_gene: TRBD2; abundance: few; CDR3nt: TGTGCTAGTGGCGCAACTAGCGCGGTCTACAATGAGCAGTTCTTC; CDR3aa: CASGATSAVYNEQFF
v_gene: TRBV16; j_gene: TRBJ1-5; d_gene: NA; abundance: NA; CDR3nt: TGTGCCAGCAGCCATCACCTGGCAGGGGCGAAGAATCAGCCCCAGCATTTT; CDR3aa: CASSHHLAGAKNQPQHF
v_gene: TRBV28; j_gene: TRBJ2-7; d_gene: TRBD2; abundance: NA; CDR3nt: TGTGCCAGCAGTCCGGGCGGGGGAACTAGCTCCTACGAGCAGTACTTC; CDR3aa: CASSPGGGTSSYEQYF
v_gene: TRBV5-4; j_gene: TRBJ1-1; d_gene: NA; abundance: NA; CDR3nt: TGTGCCAGCAGCGTACGGGGGGGCGAGCTAGCTTTCTTT; CDR3aa: CASSVRGGELAFF
v_gene: TRBV5-1; j_gene: TRBJ2-5; d_gene: NA; abundance: NA; CDR3nt: TGCGCCAGCAGCTCAACATTCCAAGAGACCCAGTACTTC; CDR3aa: CASSSTFQETQYF
v_gene: TRBV9; j_gene: TRBJ2-1; d_gene: TRBD2; abundance: NA; CDR3nt: TGTGCCAGCAACCCTAGCGGGGGGGGCAATGAGCAGTTCTTC; CDR3aa: CASNPSGGGNEQFF
v_gene: TRBV9; j_gene: TRBJ1-2; d_gene: NA; abundance: NA; CDR3nt: TGTGCCAGCAGCGGACGCTCGAGGATTCTAGATTATGGCTACACCTTC; CDR3aa: CASSGRSRILDYGYTF
v_gene: TRBV13; j_gene: TRBJ2-5; d_gene: NA; abundance: NA; CDR3nt: TGTGCCAGCAGCTTCGGCACCTCGGGCGGGGCACATGAGACCCAGTACTTC; CDR3aa: CASSFGTSGGAHETQYF
v_gene: TRBV19; j_gene: TRBJ2-5; d_gene: NA; abundance: NA; CDR3nt: TGTGCCAGTAGTATAGATTCGCAGACACAAGAGACCCAGTACTTC; CDR3aa: CASSIDSQTQETQYF
v_gene: TRBV10-3; j_gene: TRBJ2-5; d_gene: TRBD1; abundance: NA; CDR3nt: TGTGCCATCAGTGGTACAGGGGCAGAATCTTGGACCCAGTACTTC; CDR3aa: CAISGTGAESWTQYF
v_gene: TRBV5-1; j_gene: TRBJ1-1; d_gene: TRBD1; abundance: NA; CDR3nt: TGCGCCAGCAGCCTTGGACAGGGGCCCCTCGGTGCTTTCTTT; CDR3aa: CASSLGQGPLGAFF
v_gene: TRBV7-3; j_gene: TRBJ1-2; d_gene: NA; abundance: NA; CDR3nt: TGTGCCATCCCGGGACCCTTAGCCCCGGGGGGTGGCTACACCTTC; CDR3aa: CAIPGPLAPGGGYTF
v_gene: TRBV9; j_gene: TRBJ1-4; d_gene: NA; abundance: NA; CDR3nt: TGTGCCAGCAGCCCCGCCGGGACTCGAAATGAAAAACTGTTTTTT; CDR3aa: CASSPAGTRNEKLFF
v_gene: TRBV28; j_gene: TRBJ2-5; d_gene: NA; abundance: NA; CDR3nt: TGTGCCAGCAGTTTAGGAGTAGAGACCCAGTACTTC; CDR3aa: CASSLGVETQYF
v_gene: TRBV5-6; j_gene: TRBJ2-7; d_gene: TRBD2; abundance: NA; CDR3nt: TGTGCCAGCAGCTTGGTATGGAGCGGGGGGGCCGCCGAGCAGTACTTC; CDR3aa: CASSLVWSGGAAEQYF
v_gene: TRBV18; j_gene: TRBJ2-2; d_gene: TRBD2; abundance: NA; CDR3nt: TGTGCCAGCTCACCAAAAGCGGGAGATGGCACCGGGGAGCTGTTTTTT; CDR3aa: CASSPKAGDGTGELFF
v_gene: TRBV19; j_gene: TRBJ1-2; d_gene: NA; abundance: NA; CDR3nt: TGTGCCAGTACCACAGGGCTGGGGGGGCTCAACTATGGCTACACCTTC; CDR3aa: CASTTGLGGLNYGYTF
v_gene: TRBV7-2; j_gene: TRBJ2-7; d_gene: NA; abundance: NA; CDR3nt: TGTGCCAGCAGCTTGATCGGAGACTCCTACGAGCAGTACTTC; CDR3aa: CASSLIGDSYEQYF
v_gene: TRBV2; j_gene: TRBJ1-4; d_gene: NA; abundance: NA; CDR3nt: TGTGCCAGCCTAGGACAGTCGAATGAAAAACTGTTTTTT; CDR3aa: CASLGQSNEKLFF
v_gene: TRBV6-5; j_gene: TRBJ2-3; d_gene: TRBD2; abundance: NA; CDR3nt: TGTGCCAGCAGCCCGGGGGGGGACACAGATACGCAGTATTTT; CDR3aa: CASSPGGDTDTQYF
v_gene: TRBV29-1; j_gene: TRBJ2-7; d_gene: NA; abundance: NA; CDR3nt: TGCAGCGTAGATCAGACGGGGGAGCAGTACTTC; CDR3aa: CSVDQTGEQYF
v_gene: TRBV7-2; j_gene: TRBJ2-7; d_gene: NA; abundance: NA; CDR3nt: TGTGCCAGCAGCCCCTCCCCCTACGAGCAGTACTTC; CDR3aa: CASSPSPYEQYF
v_gene: TRBV5-8; j_gene: TRBJ2-7; d_gene: NA; abundance: NA; CDR3nt: TGTGCCAGCAGCTTGGTAATACGGGGGAGCAGAGAGGCCTACGAGCAGTACTTC; CDR3aa: CASSLVIRGSREAYEQYF